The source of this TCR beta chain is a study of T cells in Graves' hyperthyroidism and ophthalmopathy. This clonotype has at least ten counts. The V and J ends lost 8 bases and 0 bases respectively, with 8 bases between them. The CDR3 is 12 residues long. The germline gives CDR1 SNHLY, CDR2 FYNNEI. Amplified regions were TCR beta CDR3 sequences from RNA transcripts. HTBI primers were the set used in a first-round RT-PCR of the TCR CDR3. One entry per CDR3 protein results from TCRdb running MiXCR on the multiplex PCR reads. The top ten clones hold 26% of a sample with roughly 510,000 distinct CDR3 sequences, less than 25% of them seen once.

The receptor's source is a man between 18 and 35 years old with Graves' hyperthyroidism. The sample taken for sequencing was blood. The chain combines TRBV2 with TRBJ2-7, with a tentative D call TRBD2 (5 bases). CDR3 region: CASSAASYEQYF. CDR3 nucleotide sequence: TGTGCCAGCTCAGCGGCCTCCTACGAGCAGTACTTC.